This record concerns one TCR beta chain sequence. The antigen is unknown. The data derive from a study of metastatic and nonmetastatic thyroid tumors. As for the study in general: Repertoire comparisons spanned blood and tumor or nodule tissue from malignant and benign thyroid patients.

Study-wide results and caveats: Malignant tumors reportedly showed significantly higher TCR beta diversity than benign nodules in both blood and tumor.

This CDR3 region has 16 residues. The germline V and J ends were trimmed by 8 bases and 1 base, with 21 bases remaining between them. Until they underwent thyroid surgery, no patient had received any treatment. TCRdb recomputed clones from the PCR reads via MiXCR. The sample contains about 12,000 clones, 25% to 35% of which appear only once. Sequencing was carried out using tumor tissue. This TCR was recovered from a female donor with papillary thyroid cancer or a benign thyroid nodule (not recorded which). Some clones in this sample may be carry-over from other donors' samples. The V call is TRBV12-3 or TRBV12-4, the J call TRBJ2-7; possibly TRBD1 for D (6 bases). The CDR3 region has the DNA TGTGCCAGCGGACGCGACAGGTACGTGAGTTCCTACGAGCAGTACTTC. Translating gives CASGRDRYVSSYEQYF.